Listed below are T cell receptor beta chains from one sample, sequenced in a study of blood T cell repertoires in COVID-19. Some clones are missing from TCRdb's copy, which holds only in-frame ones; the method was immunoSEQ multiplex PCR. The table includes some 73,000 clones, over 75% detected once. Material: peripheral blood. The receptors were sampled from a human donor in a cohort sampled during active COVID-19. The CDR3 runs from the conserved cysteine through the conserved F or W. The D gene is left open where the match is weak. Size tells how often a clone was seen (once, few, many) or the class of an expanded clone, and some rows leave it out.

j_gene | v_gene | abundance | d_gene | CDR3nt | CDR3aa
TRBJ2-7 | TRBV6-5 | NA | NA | TGCGCCTCCCTTTCGGGGGATCCACTCTACGAGCAGTACTTC | CASLSGDPLYEQYF
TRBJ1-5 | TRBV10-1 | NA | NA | TGCGCCACCCAGGCTCAGCCCCAGCATTTT | CATQAQPQHF
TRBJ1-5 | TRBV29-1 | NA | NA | TGCAGCGTTCGGGCAGGGGCTTTAGGACAGCCCCAGCATTTT | CSVRAGALGQPQHF
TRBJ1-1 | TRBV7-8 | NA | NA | TGTGCCAGCAGCTTAGCCCGGGTTGGCACTGAAGCTTTCTTT | CASSLARVGTEAFF
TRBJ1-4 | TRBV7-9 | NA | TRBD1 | TGTGCCAGCAGCCGAGGGACAGGGGGCAGAGGAACTAATGAAAAACTGTTTTTT | CASSRGTGGRGTNEKLFF
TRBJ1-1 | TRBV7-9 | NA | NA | TGTGCCAGCAGCTTAAATTCCATCGGGGAAGCTTTCTTT | CASSLNSIGEAFF
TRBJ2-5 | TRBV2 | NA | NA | TGTGCCAGCAGCGAAGTGTCCGGCCTTCTTGGGACTCCAAGGGAGACCCAGTACTTC | CASSEVSGLLGTPRETQYF
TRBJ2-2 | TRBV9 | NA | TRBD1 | TGTGCCAGCAGCGTAGGGCCAGGGGGCTCGAACACCGGGGAGCTGTTTTTT | CASSVGPGGSNTGELFF
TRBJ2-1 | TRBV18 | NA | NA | TGTGCCAGCTCGTTTCCGGGGAATGAGCAGTTCTTC | CASSFPGNEQFF
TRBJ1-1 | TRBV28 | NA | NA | TGTGCCAGCAGTCCTCCGTGGAGGGCTGATGAAGCTTTCTTT | CASSPPWRADEAFF
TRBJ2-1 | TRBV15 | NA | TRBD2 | TGTGCCACCAGCCCGCGGCTTAGCGGGAACTACAATGAGCAGTTCTTC | CATSPRLSGNYNEQFF
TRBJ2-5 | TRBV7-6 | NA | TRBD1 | TGTGCCAGCAGCTTAGAGAACCAGGGGGCAAAGACCCAGTACTTC | CASSLENQGAKTQYF
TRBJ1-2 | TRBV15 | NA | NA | TGTGCCACCAGCAGAGAGGGAGAAGGTGGCTACACCTTC | CATSREGEGGYTF
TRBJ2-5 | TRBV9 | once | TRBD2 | TGTGCCAGCAGCTCAAGGACTAGCGGGGAGACCCAGTACTTC | CASSSRTSGETQYF
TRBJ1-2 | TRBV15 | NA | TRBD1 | TGTGCCACCAGCAGAGGCCGGACAGGGGGTGGCTACACCTTC | CATSRGRTGGGYTF
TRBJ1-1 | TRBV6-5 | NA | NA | TGTGCCAGCAGGCCAGGGAACATGAACACTGAAGCTTTCTTT | CASRPGNMNTEAFF
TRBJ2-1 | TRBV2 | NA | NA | TGTGCCAGCAGTGAAGCCATTGGAACTAGTACGTTCTTC | CASSEAIGTSTFF
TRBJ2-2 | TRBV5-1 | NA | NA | TGCGCCAGCAGCTTGCAACAGGGCGACACCGGGGAGCTGTTTTTT | CASSLQQGDTGELFF
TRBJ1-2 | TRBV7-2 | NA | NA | TGTGCCAGCAGCGGACGGGTCCCGACAGGCGGCTACACCTTC | CASSGRVPTGGYTF
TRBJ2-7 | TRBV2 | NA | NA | TGTGCCAGCAGTGAGGGGCCGACTCCCCCCTACGAGCAGTACTTC | CASSEGPTPPYEQYF